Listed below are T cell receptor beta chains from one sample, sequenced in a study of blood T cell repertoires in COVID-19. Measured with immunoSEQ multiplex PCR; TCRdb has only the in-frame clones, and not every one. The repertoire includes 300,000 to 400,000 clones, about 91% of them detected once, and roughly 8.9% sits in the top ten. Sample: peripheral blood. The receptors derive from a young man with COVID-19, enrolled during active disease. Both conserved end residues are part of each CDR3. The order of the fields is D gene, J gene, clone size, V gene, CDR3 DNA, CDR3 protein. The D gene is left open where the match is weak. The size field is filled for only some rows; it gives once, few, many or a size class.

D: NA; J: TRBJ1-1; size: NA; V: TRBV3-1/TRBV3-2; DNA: TGTGCCAGCAGCCAAGATCAGTGGAGGGGCGTCACTGAAGCTTTCTTT; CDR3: CASSQDQWRGVTEAFF
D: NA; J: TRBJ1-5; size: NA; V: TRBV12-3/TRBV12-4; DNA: TGTGCCAGCAGGGTTGCGGCTCAGCCCCAGCATTTT; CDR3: CASRVAAQPQHF
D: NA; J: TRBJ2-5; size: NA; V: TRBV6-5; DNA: TGTGCCAGCACTTTCGGTCAGGGAGAGACCCAGTACTTC; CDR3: CASTFGQGETQYF
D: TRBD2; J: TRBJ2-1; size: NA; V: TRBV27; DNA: TGTGCCAGCAGTCTCACTCCTATTAGCGGGAGAGCCTACAATGAGCAGTTCTTC; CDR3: CASSLTPISGRAYNEQFF
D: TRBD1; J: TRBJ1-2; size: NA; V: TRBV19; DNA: TGTGCCTCCCGGGACAGCCTCATTGCTAACTATGGCTACACCTTC; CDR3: CASRDSLIANYGYTF
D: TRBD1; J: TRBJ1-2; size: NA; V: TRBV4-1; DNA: TGCGCCAGCAGCCCCATGCGGACAGGAGCCTATGGCTACACCTTC; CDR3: CASSPMRTGAYGYTF
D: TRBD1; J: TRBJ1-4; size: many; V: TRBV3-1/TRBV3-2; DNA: TGTGCCAGCAGCCCCCTGGGGAGGCCTGGACAGGGGGCGGAAAAACTGTTTTTT; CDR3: CASSPLGRPGQGAEKLFF
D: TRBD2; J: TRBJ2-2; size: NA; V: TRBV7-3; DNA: TGTGCCAGCAGCCCTAATGTAGGGAGGGCCGGGGTCGGGGAGCTGTTTTTT; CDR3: CASSPNVGRAGVGELFF
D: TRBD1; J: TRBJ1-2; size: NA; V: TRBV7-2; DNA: TGTGCCAGCAGCTTTCAACAGGGGGCTTACGGCTACACCTTC; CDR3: CASSFQQGAYGYTF
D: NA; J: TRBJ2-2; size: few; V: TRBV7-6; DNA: TGTGCCAGCAGCTTAGCGGCGGAGCCGCTCGGCGGGGAGCTGTTTTTT; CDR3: CASSLAAEPLGGELFF
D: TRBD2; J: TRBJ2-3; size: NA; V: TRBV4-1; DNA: TGCGCCAGCAGCCAAGTCTTTGATAGCGGGACCGGGGGCACAGATACGCAGTATTTT; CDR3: CASSQVFDSGTGGTDTQYF
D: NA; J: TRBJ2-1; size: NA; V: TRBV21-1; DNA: TGTGCCAGCAGCACGCGACAGGGGTGTCAGATTGAGCAGTTCTTC; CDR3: CASSTRQGCQIEQFF
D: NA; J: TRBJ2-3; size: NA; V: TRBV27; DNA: TGTGCCAGCGCGCCTCAGGGGTCAGATACGCAGTATTTT; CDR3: CASAPQGSDTQYF
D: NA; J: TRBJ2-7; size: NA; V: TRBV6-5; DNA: TGTGCCAGCACTCAGGTTTACGAGCAGTACTTC; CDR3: CASTQVYEQYF
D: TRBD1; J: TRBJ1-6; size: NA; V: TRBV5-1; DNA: TGCGCCAGCAGCCGGACAGGGGGCGTAAATTCACCCCTCCACTTT; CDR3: CASSRTGGVNSPLHF
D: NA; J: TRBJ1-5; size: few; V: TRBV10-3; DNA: TGTGCCATCACTGGGACACCCAATCAGCCCCAGCATTTT; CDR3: CAITGTPNQPQHF
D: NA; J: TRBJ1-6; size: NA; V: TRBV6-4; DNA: TGTGCCAGCAGTGACGGTTCCTTGGGCGATTCACCCCTCCACTTT; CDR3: CASSDGSLGDSPLHF
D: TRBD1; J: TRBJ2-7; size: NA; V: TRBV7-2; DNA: TGTGCCAGCAGCTTAATTCTCGGGACAGGATCCTACGAGCAGTACTTC; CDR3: CASSLILGTGSYEQYF
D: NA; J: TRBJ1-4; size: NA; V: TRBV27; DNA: TGTGCCAGCAGTTTAATCGGGGGAACGGCTAATGAAAAACTGTTTTTT; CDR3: CASSLIGGTANEKLFF
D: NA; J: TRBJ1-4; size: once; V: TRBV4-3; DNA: TGCGCCAGCAGCCAAGATGAAGCAATCGGGAAACTGTTTTTT; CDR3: CASSQDEAIGKLFF
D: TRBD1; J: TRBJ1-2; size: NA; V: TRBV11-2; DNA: TGTGCCAGCCGTTCGTCAGCCGGGACAGTTGGACGCTATGGCTACACCTTC; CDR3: CASRSSAGTVGRYGYTF
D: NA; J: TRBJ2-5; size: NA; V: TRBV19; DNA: TGTGCCAGTGCGCGTACGGCAGGGGTCCAAGAGACCCAGTACTTC; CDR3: CASARTAGVQETQYF
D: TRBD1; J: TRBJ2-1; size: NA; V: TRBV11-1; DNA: TGTGCCAGCAGCTTAGGGACAGGGAGGCAGTTCTTC; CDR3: CASSLGTGRQFF
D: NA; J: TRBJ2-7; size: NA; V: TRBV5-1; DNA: TGCGCCAGCAGCGGTCGACAAAACCACTACGAGCAGTACTTC; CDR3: CASSGRQNHYEQYF
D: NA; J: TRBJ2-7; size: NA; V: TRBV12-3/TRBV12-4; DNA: TGTGCCAGCAGTTTGGACAGCTACGAGCAGTACTTC; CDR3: CASSLDSYEQYF
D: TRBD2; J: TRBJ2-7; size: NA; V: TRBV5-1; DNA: TGCGCCAGCAGCCCGGAACTAGCGGGGATCTACGAGCAGTACTTC; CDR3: CASSPELAGIYEQYF
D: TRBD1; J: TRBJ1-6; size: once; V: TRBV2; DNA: TGTGCCAGCAGGAGAGGTGTGGACAGGCTTAATTCACCCCTCCACTTT; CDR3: CASRRGVDRLNSPLHF
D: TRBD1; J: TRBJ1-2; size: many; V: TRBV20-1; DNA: TGCAGTGCTAGTGGTTTGATAGAACCCCCCGGGACAGGGGGCCCCGCGGATGGCTACACCTTC; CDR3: CSASGLIEPPGTGGPADGYTF
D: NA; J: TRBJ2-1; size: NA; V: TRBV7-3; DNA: TGTGCCAGCAGCCCGAACAGGGTCGATGAGCAGTTCTTC; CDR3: CASSPNRVDEQFF
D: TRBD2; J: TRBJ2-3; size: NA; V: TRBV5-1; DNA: TGCGCCAGCAGCGGCACTCTAGCGGGATCCCCGAATACGCAGTATTTT; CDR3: CASSGTLAGSPNTQYF
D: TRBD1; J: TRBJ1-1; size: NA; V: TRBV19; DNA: TGTGCCAGTAGTTCGCGTACCGGGACAGCTAAGAACACTGAAGCTTTCTTT; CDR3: CASSSRTGTAKNTEAFF
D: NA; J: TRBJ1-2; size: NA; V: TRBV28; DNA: TGTGCCAGCAGTTTAGAGGGGGTGGCATACTATGGCTACACCTTC; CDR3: CASSLEGVAYYGYTF
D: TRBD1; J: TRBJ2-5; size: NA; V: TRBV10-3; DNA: TGTGCCATCAGTGAAATAGGGGGCGCGGAGACCCAGTACTTC; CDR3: CAISEIGGAETQYF
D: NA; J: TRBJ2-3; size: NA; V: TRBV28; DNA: TGTGCCAGCAGTTTGGGGCAGGGTTTCACAGATACGCAGTATTTT; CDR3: CASSLGQGFTDTQYF
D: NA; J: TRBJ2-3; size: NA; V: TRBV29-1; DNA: TGCAGCGCAAGGACTGGCACAGATACGCAGTATTTT; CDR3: CSARTGTDTQYF
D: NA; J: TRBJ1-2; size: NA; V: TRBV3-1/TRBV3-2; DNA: TGTGCCAGCAAGGGGAGTCTGGGGGGGCATGGCTACACCTTC; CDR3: CASKGSLGGHGYTF
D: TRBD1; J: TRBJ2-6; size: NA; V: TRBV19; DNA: TGTGCCAGTAGTGGCAAAAGTAGACCGGGACAGAGCTCTGGGGCCAACGTCCTGACTTTC; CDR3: CASSGKSRPGQSSGANVLTF
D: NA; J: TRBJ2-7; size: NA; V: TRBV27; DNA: TGTGCCAGCAGAGGGGACTACGAGCAGTACTTC; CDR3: CASRGDYEQYF
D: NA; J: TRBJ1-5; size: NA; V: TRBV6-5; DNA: TGTGCCAGCAGTTACTCACCCGAGGTTCAGCCCCAGCATTTT; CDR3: CASSYSPEVQPQHF
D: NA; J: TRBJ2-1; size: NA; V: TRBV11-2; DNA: TGTGCCAGCAGCTTAGTTGCAGGGAAGTTCTTC; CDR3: CASSLVAGKFF
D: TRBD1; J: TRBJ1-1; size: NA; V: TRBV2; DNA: TGTGCCAGCGGCGACAGGGGGAACACTGAAGCTTTCTTT; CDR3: CASGDRGNTEAFF
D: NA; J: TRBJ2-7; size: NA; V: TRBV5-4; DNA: TGTGCCAGCAGCTTGAGAGGAAGCCTCTACGAGCAGTACTTC; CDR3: CASSLRGSLYEQYF
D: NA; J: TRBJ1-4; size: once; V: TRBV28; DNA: TGTGCCAGCAGTATCCCAGACATGGCTAATGACGGAAAACTGTTTTTT; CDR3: CASSIPDMANDGKLFF
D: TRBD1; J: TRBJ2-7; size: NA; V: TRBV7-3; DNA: TGTGCCAGCAGCCGCCTCGCCGGGACAGGGCTGAACGAGCAGTACTTC; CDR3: CASSRLAGTGLNEQYF
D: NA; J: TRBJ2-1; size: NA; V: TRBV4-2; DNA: TGTGCCAGCAGCCACGTCGCGGGGGCCTACTACAATGAGCAGTTCTTC; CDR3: CASSHVAGAYYNEQFF
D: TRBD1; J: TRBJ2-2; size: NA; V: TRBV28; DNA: TGTGCCAGCAGTACGACAGGGGGCGTCGGGGAGCTGTTTTTT; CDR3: CASSTTGGVGELFF
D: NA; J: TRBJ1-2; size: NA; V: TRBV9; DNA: TGTGCCAGCCGCGGGGACCAGGGGAATGGCTACACCTTC; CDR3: CASRGDQGNGYTF
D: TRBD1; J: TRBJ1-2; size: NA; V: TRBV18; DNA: TGTGCCAGCTCACCACCCGGGACAGACTATGGCTACACCTTC; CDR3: CASSPPGTDYGYTF
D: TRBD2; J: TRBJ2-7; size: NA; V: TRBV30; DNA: TGTGCCTTATATTGGACTAAGCGGGAGAGGGTAGTGGTGAGGGGTTTAAACGAGCAGTACTTC; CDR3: CALYWTKRERVVVRGLNEQYF